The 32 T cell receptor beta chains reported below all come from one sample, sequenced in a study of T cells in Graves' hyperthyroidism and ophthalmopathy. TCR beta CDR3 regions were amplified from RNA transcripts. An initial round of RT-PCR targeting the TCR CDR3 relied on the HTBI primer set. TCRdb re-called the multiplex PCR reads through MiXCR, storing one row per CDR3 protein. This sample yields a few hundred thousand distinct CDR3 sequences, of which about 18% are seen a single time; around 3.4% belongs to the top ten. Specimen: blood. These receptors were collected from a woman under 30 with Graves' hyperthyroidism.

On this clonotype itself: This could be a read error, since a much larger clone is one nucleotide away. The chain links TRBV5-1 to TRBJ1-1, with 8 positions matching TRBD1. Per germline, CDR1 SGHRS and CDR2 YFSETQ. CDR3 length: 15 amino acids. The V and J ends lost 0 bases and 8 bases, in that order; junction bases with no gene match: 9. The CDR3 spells CASSLGRGQVEEAFF. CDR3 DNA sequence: TGCGCCAGCAGCTTGGGGAGGGGACAGGTCGAAGAAGCTTTCTTT. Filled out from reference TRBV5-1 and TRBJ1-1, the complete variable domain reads KAGVTQTPRYLIKTRGQQVTLSCSPISGHRSVSWYQQTPGQGLQFLFEYFSETQRNKGNFPGRFSGRQFSNSRSEMNVSTLELGDSALYLCASSLGRGQVEEAFFGQGTRLTVV.

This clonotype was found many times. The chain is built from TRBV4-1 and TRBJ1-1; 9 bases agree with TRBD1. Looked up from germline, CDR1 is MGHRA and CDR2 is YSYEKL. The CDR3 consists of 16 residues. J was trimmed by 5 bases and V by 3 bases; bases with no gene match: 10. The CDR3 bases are TGCGCCAGCAGCCACATAGTAACGACAGGGGGAACTGAAGCTTTCTTT. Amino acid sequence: CASSHIVTTGGTEAFF.

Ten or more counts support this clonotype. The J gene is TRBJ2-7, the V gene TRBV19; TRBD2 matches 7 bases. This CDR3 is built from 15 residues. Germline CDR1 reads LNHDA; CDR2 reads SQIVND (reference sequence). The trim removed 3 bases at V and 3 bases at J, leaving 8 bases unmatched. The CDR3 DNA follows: TGTGCCAGTAGTATGGCCTCCGCGGGGGTCTACGAGCAGTACTTC. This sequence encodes CASSMASAGVYEQYF.

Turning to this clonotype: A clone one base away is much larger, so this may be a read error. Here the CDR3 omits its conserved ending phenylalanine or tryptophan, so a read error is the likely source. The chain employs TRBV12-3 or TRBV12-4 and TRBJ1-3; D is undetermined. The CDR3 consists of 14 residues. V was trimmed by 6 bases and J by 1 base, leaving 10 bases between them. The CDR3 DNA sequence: TGTGCCAGCAGCCCGGGCCTATCTGGAAACACCATATATTTG. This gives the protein CASSPGLSGNTIYL.

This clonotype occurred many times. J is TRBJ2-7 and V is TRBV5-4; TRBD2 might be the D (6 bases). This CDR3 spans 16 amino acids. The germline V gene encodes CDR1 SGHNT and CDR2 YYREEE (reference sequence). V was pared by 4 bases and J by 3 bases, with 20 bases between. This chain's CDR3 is CASSPGDSGGNYEQYF. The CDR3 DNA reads TGTGCCAGCAGCCCGGGGGACTCCGGGGGTAACTACGAGCAGTACTTC.

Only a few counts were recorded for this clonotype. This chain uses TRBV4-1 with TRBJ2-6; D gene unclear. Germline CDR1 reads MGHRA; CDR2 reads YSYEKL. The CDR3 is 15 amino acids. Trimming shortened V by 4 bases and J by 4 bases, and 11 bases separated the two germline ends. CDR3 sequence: CASSPRRAGANVLTF. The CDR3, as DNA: TGCGCCAGCAGCCCCCGGCGTGCGGGGGCCAACGTCCTGACTTTC.

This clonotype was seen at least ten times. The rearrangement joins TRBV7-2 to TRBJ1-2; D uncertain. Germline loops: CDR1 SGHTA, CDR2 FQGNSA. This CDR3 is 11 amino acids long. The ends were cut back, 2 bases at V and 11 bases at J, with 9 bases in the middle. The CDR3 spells CASSLLEAYTF. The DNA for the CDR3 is TGTGCCAGCAGCTTACTAGAAGCGTACACCTTC. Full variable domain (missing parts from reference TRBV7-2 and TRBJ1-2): GAGVSQSPSNKVTEKGKDVELRCDPISGHTALYWYRQSLGQGLEFLIYFQGNSAPDKSGLPSDRFSAERTGGSVSTLTIQRTQQEDSAVYLCASSLLEAYTFGSGTRLTVV.

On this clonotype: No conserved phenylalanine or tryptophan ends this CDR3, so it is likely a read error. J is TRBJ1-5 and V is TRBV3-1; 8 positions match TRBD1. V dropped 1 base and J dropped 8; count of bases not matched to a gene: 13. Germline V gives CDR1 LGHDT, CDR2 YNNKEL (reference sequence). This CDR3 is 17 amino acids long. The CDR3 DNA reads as TGTGCCAGCAGCCAAGGTTACGCCAGGGGGCGCTACGAGCCCCAGCATTTG. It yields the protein CASSQGYARGRYEPQHL.

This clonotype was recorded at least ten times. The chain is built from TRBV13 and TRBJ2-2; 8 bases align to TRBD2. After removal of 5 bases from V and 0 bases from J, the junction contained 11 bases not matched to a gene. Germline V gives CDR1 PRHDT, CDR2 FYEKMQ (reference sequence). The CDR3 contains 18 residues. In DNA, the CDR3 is TGTGCCAGCAGCCTCATGGCGGGGGGCCTCGCGAACACCGGGGAGCTGTTTTTT. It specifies CASSLMAGGLANTGELFF.

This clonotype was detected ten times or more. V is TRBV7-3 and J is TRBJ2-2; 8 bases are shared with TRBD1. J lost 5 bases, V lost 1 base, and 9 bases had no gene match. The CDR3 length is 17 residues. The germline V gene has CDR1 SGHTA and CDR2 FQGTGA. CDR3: CASSLRVSNRGTGELFF. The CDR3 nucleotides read TGTGCCAGCAGCTTAAGGGTATCGAACAGGGGGACCGGGGAGCTGTTTTTT.

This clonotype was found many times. The CDR3 DNA sequence: TGTGCCAGCAGCTTTTCCGCCTCCTATGGCTACACCTTC. This codes for CASSFSASYGYTF. The rearrangement links TRBV11-2 to TRBJ1-2; D is unresolved. CDR3 length equals 13 residues. V was shortened by 3 bases and J by 4 bases, with 9 bases between the two germline ends. The V gene's germline CDR1 is SGHAT and CDR2 FQNNGV.

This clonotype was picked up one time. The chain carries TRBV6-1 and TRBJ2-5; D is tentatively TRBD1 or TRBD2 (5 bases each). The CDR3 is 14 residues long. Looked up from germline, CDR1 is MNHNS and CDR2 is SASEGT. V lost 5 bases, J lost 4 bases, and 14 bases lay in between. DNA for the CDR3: TGTGCCAGCAGTCCGGGACGGATTATAGAGACCCAGTACTTC. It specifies CASSPGRIIETQYF.

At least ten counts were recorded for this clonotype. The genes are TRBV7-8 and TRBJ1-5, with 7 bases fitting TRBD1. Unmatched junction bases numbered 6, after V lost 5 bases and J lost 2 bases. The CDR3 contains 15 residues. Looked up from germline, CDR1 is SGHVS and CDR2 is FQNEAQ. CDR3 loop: CASSPYRGGNQPQHF. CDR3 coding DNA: TGTGCCAGCAGCCCGTACAGGGGCGGCAATCAGCCCCAGCATTTT.

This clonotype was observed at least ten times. In DNA, the CDR3 is TGTGCCTGGAGTGTACAGGGGCCAGCGAAGCAGTACTTC. It codes for CAWSVQGPAKQYF. The J gene is TRBJ2-7, the V gene TRBV30; 7 bases fit TRBD1. The CDR3 is 13 amino acids. Germline CDR1 GTSNPN, CDR2 SVGIG (reference sequence). V trimming: 0 bases; J trimming: 8 bases; junction bases outside the gene matches: 7. Combining the CDR3 with reference TRBV30 and TRBJ2-7 gives the whole variable domain SQTIHQWPATLVQPVGSPLSLECTVEGTSNPNLYWYRQAAGRGLQLLFYSVGIGQISSEVPQNLSASRPQDRQFILSSKKLLLSDSGFYLCAWSVQGPAKQYFGPGTRLTVT.

The chain's CDR3 is CASSTDRAQNIQYF. The CDR3 bases are TGTGCCAGCAGCACCGACAGGGCCCAAAACATTCAGTACTTC. The chain couples TRBV7-2 to TRBJ2-4; 7 nucleotides align to TRBD1. Germline V gene lookup returns CDR1 SGHTA and CDR2 FQGNSA. This CDR3 is 14 amino acids long. V lost 5 bases to trimming and J lost 5 bases; unmatched junction nucleotides: 6.

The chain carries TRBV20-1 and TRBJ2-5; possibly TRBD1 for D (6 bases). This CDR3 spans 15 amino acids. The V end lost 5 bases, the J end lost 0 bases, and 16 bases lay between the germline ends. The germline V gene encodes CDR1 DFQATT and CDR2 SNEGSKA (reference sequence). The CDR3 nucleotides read TGCAGTGCTCACCAGGGGATGACGTACCAAGAGACCCAGTACTTC. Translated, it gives CSAHQGMTYQETQYF.

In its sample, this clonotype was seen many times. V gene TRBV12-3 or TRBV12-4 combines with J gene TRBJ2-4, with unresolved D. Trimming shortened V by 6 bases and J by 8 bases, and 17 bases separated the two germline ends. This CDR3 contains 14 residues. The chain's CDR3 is CASRRSVASDIQYF. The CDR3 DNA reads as TGTGCCAGCAGACGTTCGGTGGCGTCCGACATTCAGTACTTC.

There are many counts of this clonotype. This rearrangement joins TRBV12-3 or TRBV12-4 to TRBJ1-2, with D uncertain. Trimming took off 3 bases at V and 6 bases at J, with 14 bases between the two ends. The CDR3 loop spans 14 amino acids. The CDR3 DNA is TGTGCCAGCAGTTTGCGGCAGACCAGCCATGGCTACACCTTC. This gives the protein CASSLRQTSHGYTF.

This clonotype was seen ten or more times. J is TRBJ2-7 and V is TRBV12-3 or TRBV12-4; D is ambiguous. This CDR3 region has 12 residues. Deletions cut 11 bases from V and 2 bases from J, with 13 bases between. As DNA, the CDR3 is TGTGCCCCCCCGCCCGACCCCTACGAGCAGTACTTC. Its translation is CAPPPDPYEQYF.

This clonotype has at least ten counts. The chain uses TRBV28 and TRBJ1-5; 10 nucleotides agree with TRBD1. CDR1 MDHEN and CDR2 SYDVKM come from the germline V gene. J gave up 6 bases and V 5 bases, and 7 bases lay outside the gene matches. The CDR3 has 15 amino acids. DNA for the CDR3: TGTGCCAGCAGTCCCGGACAGGGGGGGGTTCAGCCCCAGCATTTT. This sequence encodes CASSPGQGGVQPQHF.

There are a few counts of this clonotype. The CDR3 region is CASSLQQLFPENTEAFF. The CDR3, as DNA: TGTGCCAGCAGTTTACAACAGCTTTTCCCAGAGAACACTGAAGCTTTCTTT. The chain links TRBV12-3 or TRBV12-4 to TRBJ1-1; D not certain. V was cut by 2 bases and J by 1 base, with 17 bases left in between. The CDR3 is made up of 17 amino acids.

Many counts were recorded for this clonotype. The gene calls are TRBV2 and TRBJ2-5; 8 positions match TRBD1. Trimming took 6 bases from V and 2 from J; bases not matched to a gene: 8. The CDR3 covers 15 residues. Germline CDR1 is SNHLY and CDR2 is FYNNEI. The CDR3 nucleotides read TGTGCCAGCAGCCGCCGGGACAGGACGCAAGAGACCCAGTACTTC. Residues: CASSRRDRTQETQYF.

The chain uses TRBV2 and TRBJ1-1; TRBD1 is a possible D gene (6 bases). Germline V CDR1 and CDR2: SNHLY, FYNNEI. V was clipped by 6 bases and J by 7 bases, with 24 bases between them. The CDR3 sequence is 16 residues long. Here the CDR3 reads CASRAAHRVFYYEAFF. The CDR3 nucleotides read TGTGCCAGCAGGGCGGCGCACAGGGTATTTTACTATGAAGCTTTCTTT.

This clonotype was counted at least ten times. CDR3 nucleotide sequence: TGTGCCAGCAGCTCCCCCGGGACAGGGGCCGACGAGCAGTACTTC. Translating gives CASSSPGTGADEQYF. This chain joins TRBV5-6 and TRBJ2-7; 10 bases are a match to TRBD1. V dropped 3 bases and J dropped 5; count of bases not matched to a gene: 8. Germline V CDR1 and CDR2: SGHDT, YYEEEE. This CDR3 has 15 amino acids.

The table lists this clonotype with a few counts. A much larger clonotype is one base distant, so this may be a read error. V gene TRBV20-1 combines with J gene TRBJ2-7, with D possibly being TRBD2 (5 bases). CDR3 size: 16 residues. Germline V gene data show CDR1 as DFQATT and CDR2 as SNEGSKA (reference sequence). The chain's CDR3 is CSARDDDYSSSYEQCF. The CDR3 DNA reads TGCAGTGCTAGAGATGATGACTATTCGAGCTCCTACGAGCAGTGCTTC.

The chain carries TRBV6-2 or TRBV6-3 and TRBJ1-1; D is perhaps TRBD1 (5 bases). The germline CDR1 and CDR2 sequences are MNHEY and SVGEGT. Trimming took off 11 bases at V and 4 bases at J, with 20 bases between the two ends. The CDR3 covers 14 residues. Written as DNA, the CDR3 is TGTGCCGGTCGGGATGGGGGATCTGGCACTGAAGCTTTCTTT. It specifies CAGRDGGSGTEAFF.

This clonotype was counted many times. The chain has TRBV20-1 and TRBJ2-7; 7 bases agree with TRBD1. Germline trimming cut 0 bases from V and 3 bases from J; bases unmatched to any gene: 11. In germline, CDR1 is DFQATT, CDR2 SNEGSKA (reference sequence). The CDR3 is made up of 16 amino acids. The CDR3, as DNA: TGCAGTGCTAGAGACCCTCGACAGGGAGACTACTACGAGCAGTACTTC. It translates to CSARDPRQGDYYEQYF.

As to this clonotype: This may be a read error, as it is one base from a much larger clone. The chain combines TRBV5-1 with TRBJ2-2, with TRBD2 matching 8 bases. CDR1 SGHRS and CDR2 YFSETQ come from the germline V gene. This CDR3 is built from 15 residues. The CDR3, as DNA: TGCGCCAGCAGCTTGGGACTAGCGAACACCGGGGAGCCGTTTTTT. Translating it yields CASSLGLANTGEPFF.

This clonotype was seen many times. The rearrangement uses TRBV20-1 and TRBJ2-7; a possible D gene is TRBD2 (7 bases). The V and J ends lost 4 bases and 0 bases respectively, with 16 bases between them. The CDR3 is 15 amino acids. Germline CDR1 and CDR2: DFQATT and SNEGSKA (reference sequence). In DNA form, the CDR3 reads TGCAGTGCTACCGGGGCGGGGGCAGGCTCCTACGAGCAGTACTTC. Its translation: CSATGAGAGSYEQYF.

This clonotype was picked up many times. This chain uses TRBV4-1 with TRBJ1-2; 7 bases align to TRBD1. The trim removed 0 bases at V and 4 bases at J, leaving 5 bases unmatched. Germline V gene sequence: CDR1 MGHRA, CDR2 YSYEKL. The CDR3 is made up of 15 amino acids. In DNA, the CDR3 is TGCGCCAGCAGCCAAGATCAGGGGGTCGGCTATGGCTACACCTTC. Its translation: CASSQDQGVGYGYTF.

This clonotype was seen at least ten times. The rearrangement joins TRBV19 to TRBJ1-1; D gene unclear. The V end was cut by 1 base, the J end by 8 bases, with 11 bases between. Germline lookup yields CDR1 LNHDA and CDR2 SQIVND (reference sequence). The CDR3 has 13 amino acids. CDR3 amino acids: CASSIVSGLEAFF. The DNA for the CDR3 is TGTGCCAGTAGTATAGTCTCCGGTCTCGAAGCTTTCTTT. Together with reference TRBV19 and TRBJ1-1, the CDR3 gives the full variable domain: DGGITQSPKYLFRKEGQNVTLSCEQNLNHDAMYWYRQDPGQGLRLIYYSQIVNDFQKGDIAEGYSVSREKKESFPLTVTSAQKNPTAFYLCASSIVSGLEAFFGQGTRLTVV.

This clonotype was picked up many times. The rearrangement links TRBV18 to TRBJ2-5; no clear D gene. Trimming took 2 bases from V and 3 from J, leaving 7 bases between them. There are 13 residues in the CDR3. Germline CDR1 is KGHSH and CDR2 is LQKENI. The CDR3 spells CASSPFREETQYF. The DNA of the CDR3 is TGTGCCAGCTCACCATTTAGGGAAGAGACCCAGTACTTC.